A single sample gave rise to the 13 T cell receptor beta chains below, sequenced in a study of T cell responses to AZD1222 COVID-19 vaccine. TCRdb keeps only in-frame clones here, not all; method: immunoSEQ multiplex PCR. Of more than 95,000 clones in the sample, roughly 84% were seen once. The sequencing here drew on peripheral blood, taken on day 0 of AZD1222 vaccination. These receptors were obtained from an adult in good health.

This rearrangement joins TRBV7-9 to TRBJ1-4, with a tentative D call TRBD1 (5 bases). The CDR3 extends over 14 amino acids. Germline-derived CDR1 and CDR2 are SEHNR and FQNEAQ (reference sequence). Trimming pared 5 bases from V and 6 bases from J, leaving 13 bases between. The CDR3 is CASSLRDADEKLFF. Written as DNA, the CDR3 is TGTGCCAGCAGCCTCCGGGACGCAGATGAAAAACTGTTTTTT.

The J gene is TRBJ1-1, the V gene TRBV28; D is undetermined. Germline V gene sequence: CDR1 MDHEN, CDR2 SYDVKM. The CDR3 contains 12 residues. Trimming took off 4 bases at V and 4 bases at J, with 7 bases between the two ends. The DNA of the CDR3 is TGTGCCAGCAGTTCACCAACCACTGAAGCTTTCTTT. Translated: CASSSPTTEAFF.

In this sample, this clone turned up once. The chain recombines TRBV5-8 with TRBJ2-5; D is undetermined. The CDR3 is 15 residues long. Trimming removed 5 bases at V and 4 bases at J, with 18 bases between. The germline V gene encodes CDR1 SGHTS and CDR2 YDEGEE. In DNA, the CDR3 is TGTGCCAGCAGTTCACGGGCTAGGACGAGAGAGACCCAGTACTTC. This codes for CASSSRARTRETQYF.

This clone showed up just once. The J gene is TRBJ2-5, the V gene TRBV15; TRBD2 matches at 8 bases. The CDR3 is made up of 11 amino acids. The V gene end was trimmed by 8 bases and the J gene end by 4 bases; junction bases not matched to a gene: 0. CDR1 is LNHNV, CDR2 YYDKDF, per germline (reference sequence). The CDR3 DNA reads TGTGCCACCGCGGGGGGAGAGACCCAGTACTTC. Its translation: CATAGGETQYF.

The chain carries TRBV30 and TRBJ1-1; D is ambiguous. CDR1 GTSNPN and CDR2 SVGIG come from the germline V gene (reference sequence). V was clipped by 2 bases and J by 4 bases, with 8 bases between them. The CDR3 has 12 amino acids. Here the CDR3 reads CAWSLGVTEAFF. CDR3 DNA sequence: TGTGCCTGGAGTCTTGGTGTCACTGAAGCTTTCTTT.

The J gene is TRBJ1-1, the V gene TRBV3-1 (or the pseudogene TRBV3-2), with TRBD1 matching 7 bases. Germline V gene data show CDR1 as LGHDT and CDR2 as YNNKEL (reference sequence). The length of the CDR3 is 14 residues. The V gene end was trimmed by 4 bases and the J gene end by 1 base; junction bases not matched to a gene: 3. CDR3 coding DNA: TGTGCCAGCAGCCTTCGGGACAGGAACACTGAAGCTTTCTTT. This translates into CASSLRDRNTEAFF.

The chain carries TRBV5-1 and TRBJ2-7; a weak D match, TRBD2 (5 bases). With 0 bases removed from V and 4 bases from J, the gap between germline ends came to 11 bases. Germline V CDR1 and CDR2: SGHRS, YFSETQ. CDR3 length: 14 amino acids. Written as DNA, the CDR3 is TGCGCCAGCAGCTTGGGGAGGCCCGTGTACGAGCAGTACTTC. The encoded protein is CASSLGRPVYEQYF.

The chain carries TRBV7-3 and TRBJ2-3; D is undetermined. Trimming shortened V by 5 bases and J by 0 bases, and 3 bases separated the two germline ends. The CDR3 has 12 residues. Per the germline V gene, CDR1 is SGHTA and CDR2 is FQGTGA. The CDR3 is CASSPSTDTQYF. CDR3 nucleotides: TGTGCCAGCAGCCCTAGCACAGATACGCAGTATTTT. The variable domain in full, completed from reference TRBV7-3 and TRBJ2-3, reads GAGVSQTPSNKVTEKGKYVELRCDPISGHTALYWYRQSLGQGPEFLIYFQGTGAADDSGLPNDRFFAVRPEGSVSTLKIQRTERGDSAVYLCASSPSTDTQYFGPGTRLTVL.

This chain links TRBV3-1 (or the pseudogene TRBV3-2) with TRBJ1-2; D call uncertain. Germline CDR1 is LGHDT and CDR2 is YNNKEL (reference sequence). V lost 3 bases and J 8 bases, leaving 16 bases between the germline ends. This CDR3 is built from 14 residues. The CDR3: CASSQPDRQFGYTF. In DNA form, the CDR3 reads TGTGCCAGCAGCCAGCCGGACCGCCAATTCGGCTACACCTTC.

This chain connects TRBV6-1 to TRBJ2-6; D gene ambiguous. The CDR3 has 16 amino acids. Trimming removed 1 base at V and 0 bases at J, with 7 bases between. Germline assignment: CDR1 MNHNS and CDR2 SASEGT. The CDR3 here is CASSEGPSSGANVLTF. In nucleotides, the CDR3 is TGTGCCAGCAGTGAAGGCCCGTCCTCTGGGGCCAACGTCCTGACTTTC.

The CDR3 DNA is TGTGCCAGCAGCTTGGCTGGGATGAATCAGCCCCAGCATTTT. Protein: CASSLAGMNQPQHF. This chain links TRBV5-4 with TRBJ1-5; no clear D gene. There are 14 residues in the CDR3. Trimming removed 0 bases from V and 4 bases from J, with 8 bases in between. CDR1 SGHNT and CDR2 YYREEE come from the germline V gene (reference sequence).

This rearrangement joins TRBV5-1 to TRBJ2-3, with D unresolved. V dropped 3 bases and J dropped 1 base, with 9 bases sitting between them. The CDR3 is made up of 14 amino acids. From germline, CDR1 is SGHRS and CDR2 YFSETQ. The CDR3 DNA reads as TGCGCCAGCAGCTCGACCCCTGGCACAGATACGCAGTATTTT. It translates to CASSSTPGTDTQYF.

This clone was recorded only once. The rearrangement uses TRBV15 and TRBJ1-5; 10 bases agree with TRBD1. Trimming cost V 1 base and J 5 bases; bases outside gene matches: 11. There are 18 residues in the CDR3. Germline assignment: CDR1 LNHNV and CDR2 YYDKDF (reference sequence). As DNA, the CDR3 is TGTGCCACCAGCAGAGTTGCAATAAGGGACAGGGGTTATCAGCCCCAGCATTTT. Translation gives CATSRVAIRDRGYQPQHF.